Listed below are T cell receptor beta chains from one sample, sequenced in a study of follicular helper T cells after annual influenza vaccination. Sequencing used immunoSEQ multiplex PCR; TCRdb keeps in-frame clones, though not all of them. The sample shows 9,300 or so clones, 65% to 85% of them seen only once. Sequenced here: CXCR5+ CD38- circulating T follicular helper cells from blood, sampled on the day of influenza vaccination. The receptors were sampled from an adult who received the influenza vaccine. Each CDR3 is given without its conserved first and last residue. A D gene is named only where the DNA matches it firmly.

ASTPGTVYNEQF | TRBV5-1 | NA | TRBJ2-1
ASSPRGVAAGELF | TRBV11-1 | NA | TRBJ2-2
ASSRGITAGANVLT | TRBV28 | NA | TRBJ2-6
ASRNRGLTEAF | TRBV19 | TRBD1 | TRBJ1-1
ASSQGAGLYYEQY | TRBV18 | TRBD1 | TRBJ2-7
ASSGQGRGYT | TRBV25-1 | TRBD1 | TRBJ1-2
ASSFTSGRAGELF | TRBV7-3 | TRBD2 | TRBJ2-2
ASSPRLRGTVRSYEQY | TRBV11-2 | NA | TRBJ2-7
ASIGYLNTEAF | TRBV28 | NA | TRBJ1-1
AWSPIDREGQPQH | TRBV30 | TRBD1 | TRBJ1-5
ASSESGRRGDYEQY | TRBV25-1 | NA | TRBJ2-7
ASILRSVGLDEQF | TRBV2 | NA | TRBJ2-1
ASSWGTETDTQY | TRBV5-6 | TRBD1 | TRBJ2-3
AISESSGGADTGELF | TRBV10-3 | TRBD2 | TRBJ2-2
ASSLVGQGSYEQY | TRBV11-2 | TRBD1 | TRBJ2-7
ASSFDRFTDTQY | TRBV5-1 | NA | TRBJ2-3
ASSPGLEQSNEQF | TRBV7-8 | TRBD2 | TRBJ2-1
ASRPSGRDTDTQY | TRBV5-1 | TRBD2 | TRBJ2-3
AGGYTGGAYGYT | TRBV28 | TRBD1 | TRBJ1-2
SARPGSQAF | TRBV20-1 | NA | TRBJ1-1
ASSPRIQETQY | TRBV5-6 | NA | TRBJ2-5
ASSLETGVAEAF | TRBV7-2 | TRBD1 | TRBJ1-1
ASSPGGYGYT | TRBV27 | NA | TRBJ1-2
ASSRPLGSEQY | TRBV28 | NA | TRBJ2-7
ASSQGLAGGEGRYPEQY | TRBV23-1 | TRBD2 | TRBJ2-7
ASTFGFTNEKLF | TRBV6-1 | NA | TRBJ1-4
ASSLREGEKLF | TRBV18 | NA | TRBJ1-4
ASSVLGGADTQY | TRBV5-1 | NA | TRBJ2-3
ASSDSIGTVFGEQF | TRBV6-4 | TRBD1 | TRBJ2-1
ASSPHGGGPNYGYT | TRBV25-1 | NA | TRBJ1-2
AWSSPGTGLNTEAF | TRBV30 | TRBD1 | TRBJ1-1